This T cell receptor (beta chain) was documented in a study of blood T cell repertoires in COVID-19 (dated by TCRdb to the early 2020s). Some background on the complete study: Collaborator samples came from the United States, Italy and Spain and covered acute and convalescent phases of COVID-19. The prospective study material was composed of cDNA or gDNA derived from T cells, B-cell-depleted T cells, or PBMCs. Deeply sampled blood TCRbeta repertoires from subjects exposed to, actively infected with, or recovered from COVID-19 were included in the dataset. The repertoires were made available in a free public database intended to serve as a resource for research on the immune response to SARS-CoV-2. Samples were obtained from the ongoing ImmuneRACE study (first 160 participants) and from over 1,000 subjects provided by 6 global collaborators. Nearly every sample came with metadata listing a de-identified subject ID, COVID-19 status, age in years and sex. HLA class I and class II types, where available, came from metadata supplied by the sample provider rather than from assay-based typing. Overall study outcomes, separate from this receptor: Clinical and demographic metadata were provided uncurated, with the amount varying by source and participant.

TCRbeta CDR3 regions were amplified from genomic DNA using the immunoSEQ Assay, a bias-controlled multiplex PCR. On the authors' methods: The number of nucleated cells in each sample was estimated by amplification of reference gene primers within the assay. Sequence reads were collapsed and filtered to measure the absolute abundance of every unique TCRbeta CDR3 rearrangement. For each sample, productive Simpson clonality was calculated by taking the square root of Simpson's diversity index across productive rearrangements. This immuneACCESS table, as held by TCRdb, lists in-frame sequences with V and J called but not all clones. Of the missing ones, under half trace to an unresolved V gene in checked studies; the others have no known cause. V and J calls and clone size follow that table, whereas D and trimming were derived from the DNA. Across this sample there are 180,000 or so clones, with around 80% seen only once. Clones ranked in the top ten supply 8.4% of the sample.

Trimmed from V: 6 bases; trimmed from J: 7 bases; junction bases lacking a gene match: 19. Based on the germline V gene, the CDR1 and CDR2 sequences are KGHSH and LQKENI. Counted from cysteine to phenylalanine, this CDR3 has 17 amino acids. Only the CDR3 DNA stays, 51 bases, in frame from base 1. Comments on this clone: There is no known antigen for this receptor. No clone much larger than this one lies a single base away; base qualities are absent.

Whole blood was collected in K2EDTA tubes by collaborating institutions according to the institutions' own protocols. Collaborator samples were shipped for TCRbeta analysis as frozen whole blood, isolated PBMCs, or DNA extracted from either sample type. This sequence originates from a woman aged 70-85 years with acute or convalescent COVID-19. The chain links TRBV18 with TRBJ1-1, with 8 central nucleotides matching TRBD1. The sample comprised peripheral blood. For the CDR3, the sequence is CASSSSRGPIPGNEAFF. The nucleotide sequence is TGTGCCAGCTCCTCCTCCAGGGGGCCCATTCCTGGGAATGAAGCTTTCTTT.